Listed here are 13 T cell receptor beta chains from one sample, sequenced in a study of blood T cell repertoires in COVID-19. Only in-frame clones appear in the TCRdb table, and some are missing; sequencing was by immunoSEQ multiplex PCR. The sample consists of over 85,000 clones, roughly 77% of them appearing once. Sequenced: peripheral blood. These receptor sequences come from a human donor in a cohort sampled during active COVID-19.

J is TRBJ2-7 and V is TRBV19; a weak D match, TRBD1 (6 bases). Trimming shortened V by 9 bases and J by 4 bases, and 16 bases separated the two germline ends. Germline CDR1 is LNHDA and CDR2 is SQIVND (reference sequence). The CDR3 is 13 amino acids. Here the CDR3 DNA reads TGTGCCAGCACCCCAGAACAGGGATACGAGCAGTACTTC. It yields the protein CASTPEQGYEQYF.

This chain joins TRBV7-3 and TRBJ2-2; D is uncertain. V lost 1 base and J 7 bases, leaving 7 bases between the germline ends. Germline values: CDR1 SGHTA, CDR2 FQGTGA. This CDR3 has 13 amino acids. CDR3 bases: TGTGCCAGCAGCTTAAATCGGTACGGGGAGCTGTTTTTT. Translation gives CASSLNRYGELFF.

The chain employs TRBV5-4 and TRBJ2-2; 13 bases line up with TRBD2. The CDR3 spans 16 residues. The junction had 6 bases not matched to a gene; V was cut back by 4 bases and J by 6 bases. Germline V gene sequence: CDR1 SGHNT, CDR2 YYREEE (reference sequence). The chain's CDR3 is CASSPRLAGGAGELFF. DNA for the CDR3: TGTGCCAGCAGCCCCAGACTAGCGGGAGGAGCCGGGGAGCTGTTTTTT.

The chain links TRBV6-6 to TRBJ2-1; 7 bases map to TRBD2. Trimming took 7 bases from V and 4 from J; bases not matched to a gene: 7. The CDR3 is 14 residues long. Per germline, CDR1 MNHNY and CDR2 SVGAGI (reference sequence). The CDR3 nucleotides read TGTGCCAGCACCGAAGCGGGATATTACAATGAGCAGTTCTTC. Amino acid sequence: CASTEAGYYNEQFF.

The chain links TRBV9 to TRBJ2-1, with TRBD2 matching over 9 bases. Germline V gene sequence: CDR1 SGDLS, CDR2 YYNGEE. The CDR3 is 16 amino acids. V trimming: 2 bases; J trimming: 2 bases; junction bases outside the gene matches: 5. The CDR3: CASSVGPSGTYNEQFF. The CDR3 region has the DNA TGTGCCAGCAGCGTTGGCCCTAGCGGGACCTACAATGAGCAGTTCTTC. Looking up the rest from reference TRBV9 and TRBJ2-1 gives the full variable domain: DSGVTQTPKHLITATGQRVTLRCSPRSGDLSVYWYQQSLDQGLQFLIQYYNGEERAKGNILERFSAQQFPDLHSELNLSSLELGDSALYFCASSVGPSGTYNEQFFGPGTRLTVL.

This clone was seen a few times. J is TRBJ2-1 and V is TRBV7-2; perhaps TRBD1 as D (6 bases). CDR3 length: 16 amino acids. Per germline, CDR1 SGHTA and CDR2 FQGNSA. Trimming left V 5 bases short and J 5 bases short, with 19 bases between. The CDR3 here is CASSPTRDIGDNEQFF. The CDR3 region has the DNA TGTGCCAGCAGCCCCACCAGGGACATTGGGGACAATGAGCAGTTCTTC.

The chain joins TRBV6-6 to TRBJ1-1; D possibly corresponds to TRBD1 (6 bases). Trimming removed 6 bases from V and 7 bases from J, with 12 bases in between. This CDR3 contains 12 residues. Germline-derived CDR1 and CDR2 are MNHNY and SVGAGI (reference sequence). The CDR3 sequence is CASSFTGIEAFF. Here the CDR3 DNA reads TGTGCCAGCAGCTTTACAGGGATTGAAGCTTTCTTT.

The CDR3 sequence is CASSSPDRANTGELFF. As DNA, the CDR3 is TGTGCCAGCAGCAGCCCGGACAGGGCGAACACCGGGGAGCTGTTTTTT. The chain recombines TRBV5-4 with TRBJ2-2; 8 nucleotides agree with TRBD1. The CDR3 has 16 residues. Per the germline V gene, CDR1 is SGHNT and CDR2 is YYREEE (reference sequence). The ends lost 4 bases at V and 0 bases at J; junction bases unmatched: 5.

The chain links TRBV27 to TRBJ2-3, with 9 bases lining up with TRBD2. The CDR3 consists of 16 residues. CDR1 and CDR2 from the germline V gene are MNHEY and SMNVEV (reference sequence). V dropped 2 bases and J dropped 3; count of bases not matched to a gene: 6. CDR3 nucleotides: TGTGCCAGCAGTTTAGGGACCCTAGCGGGGACAGATACGCAGTATTTT. Translation: CASSLGTLAGTDTQYF.

The rearrangement uses TRBV18 and TRBJ1-2; TRBD1 matches at 12 bases. V shed 6 bases, J shed 6 bases, and the junction held 14 bases outside the gene matches. The CDR3 runs to 17 residues. The V gene's germline CDR1 is KGHSH and CDR2 LQKENI. CDR3 DNA: TGTGCCAGCTCGCAAATGACCGGGACAGGGGGCAAAAATGGCTACACCTTC. As protein: CASSQMTGTGGKNGYTF.

This clone was observed a handful of times. The chain carries TRBV6-2 or TRBV6-3 and TRBJ2-1, with 10 nucleotides matching TRBD2. The CDR3 has 13 amino acids. Germline loops: CDR1 MNHEY, CDR2 SVGEGT. V lost 6 bases and J lost 9; bases outside the gene matches: 5. The CDR3 nucleotides read TGTGCCAGCAGCTCTAGCGGGAGTCTTGAGCAGTTCTTC. This gives the protein CASSSSGSLEQFF.

The chain uses TRBV2 and TRBJ1-5, with 9 bases that match TRBD1. Per the germline V gene, CDR1 is SNHLY and CDR2 is FYNNEI. The V and J ends lost 0 bases and 0 bases, in that order; junction bases with no gene match: 6. There are 18 residues in the CDR3. The chain's CDR3 is CASSEAGTGTYSNQPQHF. The CDR3 coding sequence is TGTGCCAGCAGTGAAGCGGGGACAGGGACATATAGCAATCAGCCCCAGCATTTT.

The chain recombines TRBV29-1 with TRBJ1-6; the D gene is possibly TRBD1 (5 bases). The CDR3 spans 14 residues. Germline V gene lookup returns CDR1 SQVTM and CDR2 ANQGSEA. Between the trimmed V and J ends, which lost 7 bases and 7 bases, there was a span of 17 bases. The CDR3 region is CSAAVGGENSPLHF. DNA of the CDR3: TGCAGCGCTGCAGTTGGGGGGGAAAATTCACCCCTCCACTTT. Filled out from reference TRBV29-1 and TRBJ1-6, the complete variable domain reads SAVISQKPSRDICQRGTSLTIQCQVDSQVTMMFWYRQQPGQSLTLIATANQGSEATYESGFVIDKFPISRPNLTFSTLTVSNMSPEDSSIYLCSAAVGGENSPLHFGNGTRLTVT.